This T cell receptor (beta chain) is from a study of T-cell reconstitution after alpha-beta-depleted transplantation in children. The study, taken as a whole, reports: At day 60, the high TCRbeta diversity found in some patients originated from recipient T cells and thymic progenitors that had survived.

The V end was cut by 3 bases, the J end by 1 base, with 17 bases between. This CDR3 comprises 17 residues. Germline V lookup: CDR1 SGHTA, CDR2 FQGNSA. A TCRbeta library incorporating unique molecular identifiers was prepared. TCRdb processed the PCR reads anew with MiXCR; each CDR3 protein has one entry. The table lists 450,000 to 700,000 distinct CDR3 sequences, 20% to 30% of them singletons. As for this clonotype: Its specificity is unknown.

The V and J genes are TRBV7-2 and TRBJ2-3; a possible D gene is TRBD2 (6 bases). The sequence was obtained from a boy younger than two with Wiskott-Aldrich syndrome, due to receive a stem cell transplant. The sample consisted of PBMCs, taken before TCRalphabeta/CD19-depleted stem cell transplant. The DNA for the CDR3 is TGTGCCAGCAGCTTTCAAGCGGGCCCAGGCGGCACAGATACGCAGTATTTT. Encoded protein: CASSFQAGPGGTDTQYF. Variable domain in full (rest from reference TRBV7-2 and TRBJ2-3): GAGVSQSPSNKVTEKGKDVELRCDPISGHTALYWYRQSLGQGLEFLIYFQGNSAPDKSGLPSDRFSAERTGGSVSTLTIQRTQQEDSAVYLCASSFQAGPGGTDTQYFGPGTRLTVL.